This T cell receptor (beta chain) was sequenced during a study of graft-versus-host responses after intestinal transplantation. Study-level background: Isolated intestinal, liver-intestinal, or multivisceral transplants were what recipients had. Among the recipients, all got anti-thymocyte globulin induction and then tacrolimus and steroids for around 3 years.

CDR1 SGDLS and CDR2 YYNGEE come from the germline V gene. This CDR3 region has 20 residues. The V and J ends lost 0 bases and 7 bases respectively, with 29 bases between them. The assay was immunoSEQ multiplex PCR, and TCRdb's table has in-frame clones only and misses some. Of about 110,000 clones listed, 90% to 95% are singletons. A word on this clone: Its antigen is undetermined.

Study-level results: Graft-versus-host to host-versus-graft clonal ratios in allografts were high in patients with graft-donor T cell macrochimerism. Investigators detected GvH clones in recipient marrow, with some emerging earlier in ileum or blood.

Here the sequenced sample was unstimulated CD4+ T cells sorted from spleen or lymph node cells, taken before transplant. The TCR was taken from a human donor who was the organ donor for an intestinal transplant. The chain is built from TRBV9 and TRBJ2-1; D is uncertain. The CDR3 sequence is CASSVDPTTGRASGWNEQFF. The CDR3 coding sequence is TGTGCCAGCAGCGTAGACCCCACGACTGGAAGGGCCTCCGGATGGAATGAGCAGTTCTTC.